These 2 T cell receptor beta chains were all obtained from the same sample, sequenced in a study of blood T cells in healthy people across ages. For the second PCR, which ran for about 6 to 11 cycles, a sample-barcoded 5' primer and a J-beta primer mix were used. TCRdb passed the 5' RACE reads through MiXCR, listing each CDR3 protein once. The sample has about 930,000 distinct CDR3 sequences, under 35% seen once. These same data were also listed under a study on T cells of mothers and their children.

Sequencing input: blood. These receptors originate from a middle-aged woman in good health.

Turning to this clonotype: One end of the junction is discordant with germline, which a read error may explain. The J gene is TRBJ2-3, the V gene TRBV12-3 or TRBV12-4; 8 positions agree with TRBD2. CDR3 length: 15 amino acids. CDR3 amino acids: CTSSRLAGNTDTQYF. The DNA for the CDR3 is TGTACCAGCAGTCGGCTAGCGGGCAACACAGATACGCAGTATTTT.

This clonotype was detected ten times or more. The V call is TRBV12-3 or TRBV12-4, the J call TRBJ1-2; no clear D. V lost 1 base and J 4 bases, leaving 10 bases between the germline ends. This CDR3 is built from 14 residues. CDR3: CASSLEEGGYGYTF. Here the CDR3 DNA reads TGTGCCAGCAGTTTAGAGGAGGGCGGCTATGGCTACACCTTC.